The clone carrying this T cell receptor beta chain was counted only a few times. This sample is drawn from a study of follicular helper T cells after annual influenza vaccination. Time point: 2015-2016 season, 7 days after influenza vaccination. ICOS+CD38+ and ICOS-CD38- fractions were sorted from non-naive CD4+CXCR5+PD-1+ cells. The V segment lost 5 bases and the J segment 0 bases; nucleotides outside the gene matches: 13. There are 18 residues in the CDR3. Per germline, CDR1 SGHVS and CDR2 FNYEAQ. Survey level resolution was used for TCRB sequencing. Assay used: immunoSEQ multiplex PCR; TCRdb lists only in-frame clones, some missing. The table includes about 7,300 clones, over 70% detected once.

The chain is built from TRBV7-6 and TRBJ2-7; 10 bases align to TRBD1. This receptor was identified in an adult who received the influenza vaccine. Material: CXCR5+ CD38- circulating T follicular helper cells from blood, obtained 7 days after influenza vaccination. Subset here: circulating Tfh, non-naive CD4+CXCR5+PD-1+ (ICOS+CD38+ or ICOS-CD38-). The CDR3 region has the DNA TGTGCCAGCAGCCCCCGGGACAGGGGTCCCACCTACTCCTACGAGCAGTACTTC. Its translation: CASSPRDRGPTYSYEQYF.